This note documents a single T cell receptor beta chain sequence. This CDR3 comprises 14 residues. The V gene's germline CDR1 is ENHRY and CDR2 SYGVKD. Trimming cost V 7 bases and J 3 bases; bases outside gene matches: 5. Data came from immunoSEQ multiplex PCR; TCRdb stores just in-frame clones and leaves some out. This table has roughly 100,000 clones, roughly nine tenths appearing once. The data originate from a study of T cell changes during pregnancy in multiple sclerosis. The chain couples TRBV10-3 to TRBJ1-1; 10 bases agree with TRBD1. The sequence came from a female donor with multiple sclerosis, enrolled in a pregnancy study. Sequenced here: peripheral blood, sampled before pregnancy. The DNA of the CDR3 is TGTGCCATCACCCCGGGGACAGGGGACACTGAAGCTTTCTTT. Amino acid sequence: CAITPGTGDTEAFF.